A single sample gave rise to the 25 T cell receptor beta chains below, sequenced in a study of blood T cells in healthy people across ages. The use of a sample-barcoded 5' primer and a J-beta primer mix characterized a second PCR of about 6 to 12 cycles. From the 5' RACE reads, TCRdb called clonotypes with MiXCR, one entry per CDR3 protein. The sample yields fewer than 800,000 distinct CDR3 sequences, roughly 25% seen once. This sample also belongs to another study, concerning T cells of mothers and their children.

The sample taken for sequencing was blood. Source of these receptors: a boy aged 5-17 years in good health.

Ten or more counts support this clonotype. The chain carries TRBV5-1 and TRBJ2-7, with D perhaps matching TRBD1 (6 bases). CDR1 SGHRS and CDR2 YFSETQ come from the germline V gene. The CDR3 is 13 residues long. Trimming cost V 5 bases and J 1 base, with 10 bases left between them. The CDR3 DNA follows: TGCGCCAGCAGTGTGACAGGTTCCTACGAGCAGTACTTC. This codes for CASSVTGSYEQYF.

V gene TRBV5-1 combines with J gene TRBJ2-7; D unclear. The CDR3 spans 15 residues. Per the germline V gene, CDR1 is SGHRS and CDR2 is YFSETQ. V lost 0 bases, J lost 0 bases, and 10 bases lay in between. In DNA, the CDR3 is TGCGCCAGCAGCTTGGGGATTCTAAGCTCCTACGAGCAGTACTTC. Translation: CASSLGILSSYEQYF.

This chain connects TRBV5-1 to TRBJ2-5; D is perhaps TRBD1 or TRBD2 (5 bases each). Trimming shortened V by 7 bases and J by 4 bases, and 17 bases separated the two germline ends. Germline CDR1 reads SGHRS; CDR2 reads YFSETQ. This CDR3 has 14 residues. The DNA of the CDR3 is TGCGCCAGCTCCCTCGGGACCACAGGAGAGACCCAGTACTTC. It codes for CASSLGTTGETQYF.

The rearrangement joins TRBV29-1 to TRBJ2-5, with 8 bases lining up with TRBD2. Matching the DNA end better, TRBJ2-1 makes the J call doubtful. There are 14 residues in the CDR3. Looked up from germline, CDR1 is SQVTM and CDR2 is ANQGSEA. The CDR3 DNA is TGCAGCGTTGAAACTCTAGCGGGCGTGAATGAGCAGTTCTTC. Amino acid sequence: CSVETLAGVNEQFF.

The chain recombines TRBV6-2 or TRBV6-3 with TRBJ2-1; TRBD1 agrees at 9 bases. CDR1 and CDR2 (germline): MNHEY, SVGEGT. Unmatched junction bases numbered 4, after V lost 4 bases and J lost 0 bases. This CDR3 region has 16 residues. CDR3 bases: TGTGCCAGCAGTTTCCCGACAGGGGGCTCCTACAATGAGCAGTTCTTC. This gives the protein CASSFPTGGSYNEQFF.

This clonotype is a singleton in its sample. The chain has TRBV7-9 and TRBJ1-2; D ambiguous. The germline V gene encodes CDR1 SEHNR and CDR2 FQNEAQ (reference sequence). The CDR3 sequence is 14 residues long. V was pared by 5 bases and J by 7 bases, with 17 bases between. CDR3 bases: TGTGCCAGCAGCCTCGCCCAATTGGGAGTTGGCTACACCTTC. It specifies CASSLAQLGVGYTF.

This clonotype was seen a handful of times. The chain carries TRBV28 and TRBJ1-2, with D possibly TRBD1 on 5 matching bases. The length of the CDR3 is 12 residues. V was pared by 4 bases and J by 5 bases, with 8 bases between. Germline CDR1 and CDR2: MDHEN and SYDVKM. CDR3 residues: CASSSTAYGYTF. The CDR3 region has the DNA TGTGCCAGCAGTTCGACAGCATATGGCTACACCTTC.

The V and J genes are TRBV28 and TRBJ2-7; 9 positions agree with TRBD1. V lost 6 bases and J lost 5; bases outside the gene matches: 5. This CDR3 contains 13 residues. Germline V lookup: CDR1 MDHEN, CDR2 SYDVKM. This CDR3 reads CASRIQGADEQYF. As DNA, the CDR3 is TGTGCCAGCAGAATACAGGGGGCGGACGAGCAGTACTTC.

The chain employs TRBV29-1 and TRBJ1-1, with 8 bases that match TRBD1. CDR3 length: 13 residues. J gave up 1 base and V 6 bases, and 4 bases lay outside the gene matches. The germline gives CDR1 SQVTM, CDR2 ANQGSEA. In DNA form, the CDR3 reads TGCAGCGTCGGGACAGGCGAGAACACTGAAGCTTTCTTT. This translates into CSVGTGENTEAFF.

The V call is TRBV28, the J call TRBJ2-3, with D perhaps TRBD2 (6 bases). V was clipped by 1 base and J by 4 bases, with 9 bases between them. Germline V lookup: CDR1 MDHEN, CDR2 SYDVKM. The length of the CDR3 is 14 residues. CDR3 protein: CASSLYGRPDTQYF. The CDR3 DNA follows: TGTGCCAGCAGTTTATATGGGAGGCCAGATACGCAGTATTTT.

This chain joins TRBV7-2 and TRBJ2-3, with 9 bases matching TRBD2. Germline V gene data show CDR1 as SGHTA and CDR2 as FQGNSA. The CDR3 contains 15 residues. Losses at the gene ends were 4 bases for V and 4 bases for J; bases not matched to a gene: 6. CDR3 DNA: TGTGCCAGCAGCTCAGGGACTAGCCAAGCAGATACGCAGTATTTT. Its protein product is CASSSGTSQADTQYF.

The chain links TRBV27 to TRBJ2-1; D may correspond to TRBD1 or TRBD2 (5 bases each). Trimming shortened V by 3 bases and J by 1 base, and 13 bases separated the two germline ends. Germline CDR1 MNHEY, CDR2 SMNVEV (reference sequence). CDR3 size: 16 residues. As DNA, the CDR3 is TGTGCCAGCAGTTTCGCCGGGGCGGTTTCCTACAATGAGCAGTTCTTC. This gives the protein CASSFAGAVSYNEQFF.

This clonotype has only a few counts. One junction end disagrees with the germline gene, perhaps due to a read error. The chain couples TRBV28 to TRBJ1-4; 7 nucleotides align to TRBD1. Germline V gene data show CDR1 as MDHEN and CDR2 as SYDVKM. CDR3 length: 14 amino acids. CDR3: CASSKGATNERLFF. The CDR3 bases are TGTGCCAGCAGTAAGGGGGCAACTAATGAAAGACTGTTTTTT.

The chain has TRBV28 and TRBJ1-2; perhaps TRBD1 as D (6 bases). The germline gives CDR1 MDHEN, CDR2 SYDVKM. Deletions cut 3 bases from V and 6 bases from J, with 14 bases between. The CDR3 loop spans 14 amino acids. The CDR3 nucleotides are TGTGCCAGCAGTTTTCTATCGGGGGCCGATGGCTACACCTTC. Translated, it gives CASSFLSGADGYTF.

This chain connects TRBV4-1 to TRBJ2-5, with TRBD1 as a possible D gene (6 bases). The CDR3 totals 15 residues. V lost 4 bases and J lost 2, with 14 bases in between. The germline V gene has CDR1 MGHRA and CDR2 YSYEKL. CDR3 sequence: CASSLRDTGQETQYF. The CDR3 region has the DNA TGCGCCAGCAGCCTCCGGGACACCGGTCAAGAGACCCAGTACTTC.

CDR3 region: CSVEGTRDSTDTQYF. As DNA, the CDR3 is TGCAGCGTTGAAGGGACTAGAGATAGCACAGATACGCAGTATTTT. J is TRBJ2-3 and V is TRBV29-1, with 7 bases identical to TRBD2. The V gene end was trimmed by 1 base and the J gene end by 0 bases; junction bases not matched to a gene: 4. The germline V gene encodes CDR1 SQVTM and CDR2 ANQGSEA. This CDR3 is built from 15 residues.

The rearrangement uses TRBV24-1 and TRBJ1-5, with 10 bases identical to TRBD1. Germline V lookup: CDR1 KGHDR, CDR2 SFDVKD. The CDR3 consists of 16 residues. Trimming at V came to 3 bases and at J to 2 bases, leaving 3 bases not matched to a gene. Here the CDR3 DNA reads TGTGCCACCAGTGATGCCGGGACAGGGGGCAATCAGCCCCAGCATTTT. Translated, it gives CATSDAGTGGNQPQHF.

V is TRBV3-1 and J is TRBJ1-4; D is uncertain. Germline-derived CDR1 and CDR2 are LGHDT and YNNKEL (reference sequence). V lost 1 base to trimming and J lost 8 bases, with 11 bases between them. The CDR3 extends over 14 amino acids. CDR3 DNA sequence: TGTGCCAGCAGCCAAGGAGTAGGTTTCGAAAAACTGTTTTTT. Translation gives CASSQGVGFEKLFF.

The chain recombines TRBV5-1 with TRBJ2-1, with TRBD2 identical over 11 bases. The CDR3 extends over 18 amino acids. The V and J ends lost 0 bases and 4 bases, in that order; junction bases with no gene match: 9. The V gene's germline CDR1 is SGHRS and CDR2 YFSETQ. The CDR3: CASSLELAGALDYNEQFF. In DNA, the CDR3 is TGCGCCAGCAGCTTGGAACTAGCGGGAGCCCTAGATTACAATGAGCAGTTCTTC.

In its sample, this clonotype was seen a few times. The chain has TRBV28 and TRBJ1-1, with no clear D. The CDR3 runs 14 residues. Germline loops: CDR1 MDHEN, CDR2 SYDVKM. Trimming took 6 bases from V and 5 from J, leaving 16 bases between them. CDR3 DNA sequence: TGTGCCAGCAGCCAATGGGGTGTAGGGACTGAAGCTTTCTTT. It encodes CASSQWGVGTEAFF.

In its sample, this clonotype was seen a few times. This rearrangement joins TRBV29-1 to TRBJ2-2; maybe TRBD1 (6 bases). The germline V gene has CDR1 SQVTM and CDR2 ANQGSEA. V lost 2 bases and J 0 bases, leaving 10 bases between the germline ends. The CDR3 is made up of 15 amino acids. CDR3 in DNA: TGCAGCGTTGAAAGCGGACAGTCGAACACCGGGGAGCTGTTTTTT. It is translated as CSVESGQSNTGELFF.

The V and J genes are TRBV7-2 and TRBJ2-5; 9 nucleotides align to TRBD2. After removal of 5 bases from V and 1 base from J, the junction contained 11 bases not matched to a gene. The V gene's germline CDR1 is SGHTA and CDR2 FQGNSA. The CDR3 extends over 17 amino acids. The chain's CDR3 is CASSRPGAAGGQETQYF. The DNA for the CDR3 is TGTGCCAGCAGCCGCCCGGGAGCAGCGGGGGGCCAAGAGACCCAGTACTTC.

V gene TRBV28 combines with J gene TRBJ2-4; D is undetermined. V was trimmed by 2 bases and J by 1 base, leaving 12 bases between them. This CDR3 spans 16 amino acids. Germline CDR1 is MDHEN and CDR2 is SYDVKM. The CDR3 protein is CASSLGGVGAKNIQYF. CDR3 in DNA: TGTGCCAGCAGTTTAGGTGGGGTAGGGGCCAAAAACATTCAGTACTTC.

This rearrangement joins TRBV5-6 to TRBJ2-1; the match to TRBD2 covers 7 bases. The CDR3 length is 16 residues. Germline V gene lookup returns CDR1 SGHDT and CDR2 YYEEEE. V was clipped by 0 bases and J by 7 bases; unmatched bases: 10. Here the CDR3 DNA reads TGTGCCAGCAGCTTGGAGCGGGGCTCTCTTTCGAATGAGCAGTTCTTC. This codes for CASSLERGSLSNEQFF.

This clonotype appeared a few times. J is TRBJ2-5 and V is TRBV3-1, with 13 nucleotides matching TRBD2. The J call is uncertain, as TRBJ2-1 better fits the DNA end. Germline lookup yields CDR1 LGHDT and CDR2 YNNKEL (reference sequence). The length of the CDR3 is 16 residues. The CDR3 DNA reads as TGTGCCAGCAGCTACCAACTAGCGGGGGGGCAAGATGAGCAGTTCTTC. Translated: CASSYQLAGGQDEQFF.